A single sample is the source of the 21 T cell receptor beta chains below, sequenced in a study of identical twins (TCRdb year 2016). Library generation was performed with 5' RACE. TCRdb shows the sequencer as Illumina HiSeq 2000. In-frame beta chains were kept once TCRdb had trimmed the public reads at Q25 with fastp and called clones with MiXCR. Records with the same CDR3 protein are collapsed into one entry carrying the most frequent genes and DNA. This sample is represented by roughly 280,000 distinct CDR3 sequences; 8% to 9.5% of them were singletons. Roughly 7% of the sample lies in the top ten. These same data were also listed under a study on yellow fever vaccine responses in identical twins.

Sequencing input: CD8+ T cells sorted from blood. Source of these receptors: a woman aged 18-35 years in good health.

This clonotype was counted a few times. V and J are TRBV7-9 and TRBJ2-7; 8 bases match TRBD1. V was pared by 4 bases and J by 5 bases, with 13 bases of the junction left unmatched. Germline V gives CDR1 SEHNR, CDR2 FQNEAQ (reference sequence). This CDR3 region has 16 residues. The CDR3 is CASSSTTGEGINEQYF. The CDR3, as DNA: TGTGCCAGCAGCTCTACGACAGGGGAAGGGATCAACGAGCAGTACTTC.

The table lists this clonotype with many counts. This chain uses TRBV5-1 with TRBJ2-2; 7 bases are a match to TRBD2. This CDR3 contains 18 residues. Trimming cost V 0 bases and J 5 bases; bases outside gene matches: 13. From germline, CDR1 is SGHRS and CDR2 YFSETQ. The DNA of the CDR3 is TGCGCCAGCAGCTTGGAAGGGGCGGCGGGAGTTCTTACCGGGGAGCTGTTTTTT. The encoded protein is CASSLEGAAGVLTGELFF.

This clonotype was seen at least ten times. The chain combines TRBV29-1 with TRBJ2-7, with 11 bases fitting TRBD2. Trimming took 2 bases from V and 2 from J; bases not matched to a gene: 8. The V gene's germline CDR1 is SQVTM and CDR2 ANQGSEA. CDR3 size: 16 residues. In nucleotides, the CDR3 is TGCAGCGTTGAATTAACGGTAGCGGGAGGGCCCTACGAGCAGTACTTC. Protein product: CSVELTVAGGPYEQYF.

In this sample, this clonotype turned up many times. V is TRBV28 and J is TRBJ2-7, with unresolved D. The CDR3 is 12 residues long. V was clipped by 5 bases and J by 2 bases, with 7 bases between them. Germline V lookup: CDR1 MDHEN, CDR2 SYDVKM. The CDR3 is CASSRSPYEQYF. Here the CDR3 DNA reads TGTGCCAGCAGTCGTAGTCCCTACGAGCAGTACTTC.

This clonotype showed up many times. The CDR3: CASSLPSEGLVLMSGELFF. Here the CDR3 DNA reads TGCGCCAGCAGCCTACCTTCAGAGGGTTTGGTTCTGATGTCCGGGGAGCTGTTTTTT. The V gene is TRBV4-1, the J gene TRBJ2-2; tentatively, D is TRBD2 (5 bases). CDR1 and CDR2 from the germline V gene are MGHRA and YSYEKL. There are 19 residues in the CDR3. The ends were cut back, 4 bases at V and 6 bases at J, with 27 bases in the middle.

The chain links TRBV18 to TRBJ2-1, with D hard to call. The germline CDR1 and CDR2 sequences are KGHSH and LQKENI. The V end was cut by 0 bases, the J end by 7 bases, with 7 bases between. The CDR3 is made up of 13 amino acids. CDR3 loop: CASSPPSINEQFF. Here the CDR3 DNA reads TGTGCCAGCTCACCACCGTCCATTAATGAGCAGTTCTTC.

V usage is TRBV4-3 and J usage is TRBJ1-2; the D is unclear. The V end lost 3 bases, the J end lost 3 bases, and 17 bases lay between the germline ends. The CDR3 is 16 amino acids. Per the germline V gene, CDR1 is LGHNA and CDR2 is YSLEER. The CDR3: CASSQDLSGSYYGYTF. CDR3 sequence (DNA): TGCGCCAGCAGCCAGGACCTCTCGGGTAGTTACTATGGCTACACCTTC.

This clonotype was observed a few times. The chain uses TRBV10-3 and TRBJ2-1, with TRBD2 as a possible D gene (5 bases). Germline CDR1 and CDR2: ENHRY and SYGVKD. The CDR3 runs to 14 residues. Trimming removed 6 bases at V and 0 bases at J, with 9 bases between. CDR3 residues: CAIRDSNSYNEQFF. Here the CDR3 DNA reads TGTGCCATCAGGGACTCTAACTCCTACAATGAGCAGTTCTTC.

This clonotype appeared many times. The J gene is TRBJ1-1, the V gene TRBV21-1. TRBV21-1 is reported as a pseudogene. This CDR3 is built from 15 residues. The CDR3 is CASSTIRYSNTEAFF. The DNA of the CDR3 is TGTGCCAGCAGCACAATCCGCTATTCGAACACTGAAGCTTTCTTT.

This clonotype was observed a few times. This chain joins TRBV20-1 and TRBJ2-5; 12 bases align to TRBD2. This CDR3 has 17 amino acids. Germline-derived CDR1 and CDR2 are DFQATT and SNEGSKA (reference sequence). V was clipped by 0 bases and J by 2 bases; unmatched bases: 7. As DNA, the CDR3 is TGCAGTGCTAGAGATATCAGGACTAGCGGGATACAAGAGACCCAGTACTTC. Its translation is CSARDIRTSGIQETQYF.

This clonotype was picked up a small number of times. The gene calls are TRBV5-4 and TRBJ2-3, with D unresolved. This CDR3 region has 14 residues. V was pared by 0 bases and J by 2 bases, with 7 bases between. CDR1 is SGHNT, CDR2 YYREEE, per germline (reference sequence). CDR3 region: CASSLGLDTDTQYF. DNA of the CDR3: TGTGCCAGCAGCTTGGGGCTAGACACAGATACGCAGTATTTT.

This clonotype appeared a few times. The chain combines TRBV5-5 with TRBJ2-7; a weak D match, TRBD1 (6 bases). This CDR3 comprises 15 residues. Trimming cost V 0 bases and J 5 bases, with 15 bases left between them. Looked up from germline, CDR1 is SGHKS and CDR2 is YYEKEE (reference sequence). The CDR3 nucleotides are TGTGCCAGCAGCTTGGAGACAGGTCTCAGGCACGAGCAGTACTTC. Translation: CASSLETGLRHEQYF.

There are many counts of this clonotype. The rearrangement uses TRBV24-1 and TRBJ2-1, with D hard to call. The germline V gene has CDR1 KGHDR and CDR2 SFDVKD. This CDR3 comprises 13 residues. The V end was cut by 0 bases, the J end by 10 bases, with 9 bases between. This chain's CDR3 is CATSDLYTSEQFF. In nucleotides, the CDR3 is TGTGCCACCAGTGATTTGTATACCAGCGAGCAGTTCTTC.

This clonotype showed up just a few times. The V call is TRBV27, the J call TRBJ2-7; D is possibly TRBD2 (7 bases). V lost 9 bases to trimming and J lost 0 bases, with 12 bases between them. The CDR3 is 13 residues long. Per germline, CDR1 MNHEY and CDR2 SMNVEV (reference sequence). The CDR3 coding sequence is TGTGCCAGTCGAGGGGGGGTCTCCTACGAGCAGTACTTC. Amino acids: CASRGGVSYEQYF.

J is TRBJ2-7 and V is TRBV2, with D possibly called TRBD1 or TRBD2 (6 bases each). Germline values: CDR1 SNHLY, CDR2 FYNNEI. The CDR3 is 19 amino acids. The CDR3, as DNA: TGTACCTGCAGTTTATGGGCCCACGTAGGGGGGAACCACTCCTACGAGCAGTACTTC. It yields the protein CTCSLWAHVGGNHSYEQYF.

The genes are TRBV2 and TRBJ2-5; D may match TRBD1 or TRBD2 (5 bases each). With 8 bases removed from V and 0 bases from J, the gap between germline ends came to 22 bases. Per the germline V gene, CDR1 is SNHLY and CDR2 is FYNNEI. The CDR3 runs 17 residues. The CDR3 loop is CASADVPGRRYQETQYF. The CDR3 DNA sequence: TGTGCCAGCGCTGACGTTCCGGGACGCAGGTACCAAGAGACCCAGTACTTC.

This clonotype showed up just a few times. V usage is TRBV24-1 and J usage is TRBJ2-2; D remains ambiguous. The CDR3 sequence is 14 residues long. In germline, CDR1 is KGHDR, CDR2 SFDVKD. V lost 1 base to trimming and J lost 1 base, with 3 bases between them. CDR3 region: CATSDFGNTGELFF. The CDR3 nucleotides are TGTGCCACCAGTGATTTCGGGAACACCGGGGAGCTGTTTTTT.

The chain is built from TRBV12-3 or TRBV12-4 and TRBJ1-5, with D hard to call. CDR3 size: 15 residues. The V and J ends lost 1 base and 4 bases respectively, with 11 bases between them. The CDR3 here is CASSLETAPNQPQHF. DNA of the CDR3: TGTGCCAGCAGTTTAGAGACGGCCCCGAATCAGCCCCAGCATTTT.

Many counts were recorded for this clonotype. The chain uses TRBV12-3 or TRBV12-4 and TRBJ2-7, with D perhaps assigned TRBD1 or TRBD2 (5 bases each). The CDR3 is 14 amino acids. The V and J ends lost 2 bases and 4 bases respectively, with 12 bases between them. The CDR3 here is CASSLRGVVYEQYF. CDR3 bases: TGTGCCAGCAGTTTAAGGGGAGTGGTTTACGAGCAGTACTTC.

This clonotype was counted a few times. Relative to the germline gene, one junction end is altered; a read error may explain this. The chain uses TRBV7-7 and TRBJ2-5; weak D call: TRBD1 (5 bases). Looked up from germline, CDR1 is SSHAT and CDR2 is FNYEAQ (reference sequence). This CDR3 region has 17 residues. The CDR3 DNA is TGTGCTAGCAGCTTAGAAAGGCCAGGGCTGGCGGAGGAGACCCAGTACTTC. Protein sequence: CASSLERPGLAEETQYF. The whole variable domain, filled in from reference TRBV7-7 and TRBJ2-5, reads GAGVSQSPRYKVTKRGQDVTLRCDPISSHATLYWYQQALGQGPEFLTYFNYEAQPDKSGLPSDRFSAERPEGSISTLTIQRTEQRDSAMYRCASSLERPGLAEETQYFGPGTRLLVL.

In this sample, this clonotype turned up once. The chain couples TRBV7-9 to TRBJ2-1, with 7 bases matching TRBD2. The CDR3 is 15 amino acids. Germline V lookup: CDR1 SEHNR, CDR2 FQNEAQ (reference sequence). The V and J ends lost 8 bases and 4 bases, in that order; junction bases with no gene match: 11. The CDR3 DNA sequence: TGTGCCAGCCCCCCAGCGGGGCCCATATACAATGAGCAGTTCTTC. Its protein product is CASPPAGPIYNEQFF. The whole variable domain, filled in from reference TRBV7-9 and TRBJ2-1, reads DTGVSQNPRHKITKRGQNVTFRCDPISEHNRLYWYRQTLGQGPEFLTYFQNEAQLEKSRLLSDRFSAERPKGSFSTLEIQRTEQGDSAMYLCASPPAGPIYNEQFFGPGTRLTVL.